The rows below give T cell receptor beta chains drawn from one sample of a study of T cell changes during pregnancy in multiple sclerosis. The data were produced by immunoSEQ multiplex PCR, yet TCRdb's version contains in-frame clones alone and is incomplete. The repertoire includes almost 35,000 clones, about nine tenths of them detected once, and about an eighth sits in the top ten. The sample was CD8+ T cells from peripheral blood mononuclear cells, taken in the first trimester of pregnancy. The receptor set was obtained from a female donor with multiple sclerosis, enrolled in a pregnancy study. Each CDR3 is given with its conserved first and last residue. The D gene is left open where the match is weak. Size values are once, few and many counts, or a class for expanded clones, and some rows have none.

>.|TRBV5-1|TRBJ2-7|once
CASSLGASEQYF
TGCGCCAGCAGCTTGGGCGCGTCCGAGCAGTACTTC
>TRBD2|TRBV27|TRBJ2-7|.
CASSLYGRASYEQYF
TGTGCCAGCAGTTTATACGGGAGGGCCTCCTACGAGCAGTACTTC
>TRBD1|TRBV7-8|TRBJ2-1|.
CASSLTTGANEQFF
TGTGCCAGCAGCTTAACCACAGGGGCTAATGAGCAGTTCTTC
>.|TRBV4-3|TRBJ2-6|.
CASSQDFSSGANVLTF
TGCGCCAGCAGCCAAGATTTTAGCTCTGGGGCCAACGTCCTGACTTTC
>.|TRBV2|TRBJ2-3|.
CASSERGSTDTQYF
TGTGCCAGCAGTGAACGAGGGTCCACAGATACGCAGTATTTT
>.|TRBV16|TRBJ2-7|.
CASSLWATGSYEQYF
TGTGCCAGCAGCCTTTGGGCGACGGGATCCTACGAGCAGTACTTC
>.|TRBV6-5|TRBJ2-2|.
CASSPGVANTGELFF
TGTGCCAGCAGTCCAGGGGTGGCGAACACCGGGGAGCTGTTTTTT
>TRBD2|TRBV4-3|TRBJ2-3|few
CASSQLAGGITDTQYF
TGCGCCAGCAGCCAACTAGCGGGAGGTATCACAGATACGCAGTATTTT
>.|TRBV29-1|TRBJ2-7|.
CSVDPGRGGYEQYF
TGCAGCGTTGATCCGGGCAGGGGAGGGTACGAGCAGTACTTC
>TRBD2|TRBV4-2|TRBJ2-2|.
CASSQDRRLAGRTGELFF
TGTGCCAGCAGCCAAGATCGGCGGCTAGCGGGCCGCACCGGGGAGCTGTTTTTT
>.|TRBV9|TRBJ2-5|once
CASSPSAGEETQYF
TGTGCCAGCAGCCCCTCGGCAGGGGAAGAGACCCAGTACTTC
>TRBD1|TRBV2|TRBJ2-7|.
CASEGQVAYEQYF
TGTGCCAGCGAGGGACAGGTTGCCTACGAGCAGTACTTC
>TRBD1|TRBV7-9|TRBJ2-1|.
CASSFPQGAVNEQFF
TGTGCCAGCAGCTTCCCCCAGGGGGCTGTCAATGAGCAGTTCTTC
>TRBD1|TRBV18|TRBJ2-7|.
CASSLPGQGYEQYF
TGTGCCAGCTCGCTTCCTGGACAGGGGTACGAGCAGTACTTC
>TRBD2|TRBV19|TRBJ2-1|.
CASSIGTSGSSYNEQFF
TGTGCCAGTAGTATAGGGACTAGCGGGAGCTCCTACAATGAGCAGTTCTTC
>.|TRBV27|TRBJ1-2|.
CASSLFGGDYGYTF
TGTGCCAGCAGTTTATTTGGGGGGGATTATGGCTACACCTTC
>.|TRBV7-9|TRBJ1-2|.
CASSHSEQGLQSYGYTF
TGTGCCAGCAGCCACAGCGAACAGGGTCTACAAAGTTATGGCTACACCTTC
>.|TRBV13|TRBJ2-1|.
CASSFLSYNEQFF
TGTGCCAGCAGCTTCCTCTCCTACAATGAGCAGTTCTTC
>.|TRBV4-1|TRBJ2-7|.
CASSPRLEYEQYF
TGCGCCAGCAGCCCCAGACTTGAGTACGAGCAGTACTTC
>TRBD1|TRBV28|TRBJ1-2|.
CASSQGVVGYTF
TGTGCCAGCAGTCAGGGGGTAGTTGGCTACACCTTC
>TRBD1|TRBV7-9|TRBJ1-1|few
CASSPSDRGWWNTEAFF
TGTGCCAGCAGCCCCTCGGACAGGGGATGGTGGAACACTGAAGCTTTCTTT
>.|TRBV6-1|TRBJ2-7|.
CATITHRDSSYEQYF
TGTGCCACCATTACCCATCGGGACTCCTCCTACGAGCAGTACTTC
>TRBD1|TRBV27|TRBJ2-1|.
CASSFLSTGQGHYNEQFF
TGTGCCAGCAGTTTTCTTTCTACGGGACAGGGTCATTACAATGAGCAGTTCTTC
>TRBD2|TRBV7-8|TRBJ2-1|.
CASSLAGLAMGEQFF
TGTGCCAGCAGCTTAGCGGGACTAGCGATGGGGGAGCAGTTCTTC
>TRBD2|TRBV27|TRBJ2-7|.
CASSFIAGLGEQYF
TGTGCCAGCAGTTTTATAGCGGGACTAGGGGAGCAGTACTTC
>.|TRBV9|TRBJ2-2|.
CASSTNTGELFF
TGTGCCAGCAGCACTAACACCGGGGAGCTGTTTTTT
>.|TRBV7-9|TRBJ1-1|.
CASSSIERDMNTEAFF
TGTGCCAGCAGCTCAATCGAACGGGACATGAACACTGAAGCTTTCTTT
>.|TRBV2|TRBJ2-7|.
CASSLFGASGPEQYF
TGTGCCAGCAGTCTTTTTGGGGCATCCGGTCCCGAGCAGTACTTC
>TRBD1|TRBV7-2|TRBJ1-1|few
CASSFDRDRVRTEAFF
TGTGCCAGCAGCTTTGATCGGGACAGGGTAAGGACTGAAGCTTTCTTT
>.|TRBV27|TRBJ1-1|.
CASSPIWGGGLIGAFF
TGTGCCAGCAGCCCTATTTGGGGAGGGGGGTTAATAGGAGCTTTCTTT
>.|TRBV4-1|TRBJ2-2|.
CASSQDRSEGELFF
TGCGCCAGCAGCCAAGACCGTTCTGAGGGGGAGCTGTTTTTT
>TRBD1|TRBV27|TRBJ2-4|once
CASSPGDSKNIQYF
TGTGCCAGCAGTCCTGGGGACAGCAAAAACATTCAGTACTTC
>.|TRBV7-2|TRBJ2-7|.
CASSFGGLEQYF
TGTGCCAGCAGCTTTGGTGGACTTGAGCAGTACTTC
>TRBD2|TRBV28|TRBJ2-1|.
CASSLGLALNNEQFF
TGTGCCAGCAGCCTGGGACTAGCGCTAAACAATGAGCAGTTCTTC
>TRBD2|TRBV5-1|TRBJ2-7|.
CASSLGSGRNEQYF
TGCGCCAGCAGCTTGGGTAGCGGGAGGAACGAGCAGTACTTC
>TRBD2|TRBV2|TRBJ2-7|few
CASNGGVAYEQYF
TGTGCCAGCAATGGGGGGGTGGCCTACGAGCAGTACTTC
>.|TRBV7-3|TRBJ2-1|.
CASSPSTSRKNEQFF
TGTGCCAGCAGCCCTTCCACTAGCAGGAAAAATGAGCAGTTCTTC
>TRBD1|TRBV27|TRBJ1-1|.
CASSRGDRGFTEAFF
TGTGCCAGCAGTCGGGGGGACAGGGGGTTCACTGAAGCTTTCTTT
>TRBD1|TRBV6-5|TRBJ1-2|.
CASSPWTGVDYGYTF
TGTGCCAGCAGTCCTTGGACAGGGGTGGACTATGGCTACACCTTC
>.|TRBV15|TRBJ2-4|few
CATSTRGEGAKNIQYF
TGTGCCACCAGTACCAGGGGAGAGGGGGCCAAAAACATTCAGTACTTC
>.|TRBV4-2|TRBJ2-1|.
CASSQGVNEQFF
TGTGCCAGCAGCCAAGGCGTAAATGAGCAGTTCTTC
>.|TRBV2|TRBJ2-2|.
CASSEAGRGLTGELFF
TGTGCCAGCAGTGAAGCAGGAAGGGGTTTAACCGGGGAGCTGTTTTTT
>.|TRBV6-1|TRBJ2-7|.
CAVAAQILYEQYF
TGTGCCGTCGCGGCCCAGATACTCTACGAGCAGTACTTC
>.|TRBV28|TRBJ2-7|.
CASSGTGYYEQYF
TGTGCCAGCAGTGGAACAGGGTACTACGAGCAGTACTTC
>.|TRBV14|TRBJ2-3|.
CASSQDIRTLTDTQYF
TGTGCCAGCAGCCAAGATATCAGGACTCTCACAGATACGCAGTATTTT
>TRBD2|TRBV5-6|TRBJ2-1|.
CASSLSGRGAYNEQFF
TGTGCCAGCAGCCTTAGCGGGAGGGGGGCGTACAATGAGCAGTTCTTC